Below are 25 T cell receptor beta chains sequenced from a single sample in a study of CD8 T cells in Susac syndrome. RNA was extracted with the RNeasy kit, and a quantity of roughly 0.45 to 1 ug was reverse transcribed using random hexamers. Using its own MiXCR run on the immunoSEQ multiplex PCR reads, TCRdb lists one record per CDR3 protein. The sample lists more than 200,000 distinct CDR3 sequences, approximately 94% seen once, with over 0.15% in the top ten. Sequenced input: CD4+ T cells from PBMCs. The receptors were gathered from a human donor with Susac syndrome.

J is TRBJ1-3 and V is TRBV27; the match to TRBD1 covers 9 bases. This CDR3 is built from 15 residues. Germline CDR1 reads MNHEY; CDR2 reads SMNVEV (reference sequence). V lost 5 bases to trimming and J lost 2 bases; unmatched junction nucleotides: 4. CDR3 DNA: TGTGCCAGCAGTAGGACAGGGGACCCTGGAAACACCATATATTTT. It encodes CASSRTGDPGNTIYF.

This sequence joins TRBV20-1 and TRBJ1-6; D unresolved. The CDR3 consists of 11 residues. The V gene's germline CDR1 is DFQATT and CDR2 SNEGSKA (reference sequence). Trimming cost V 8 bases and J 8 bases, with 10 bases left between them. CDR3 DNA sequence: TGCAGTTCCCGCGAGGATTCACCCCTCCACTTT. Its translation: CSSREDSPLHF.

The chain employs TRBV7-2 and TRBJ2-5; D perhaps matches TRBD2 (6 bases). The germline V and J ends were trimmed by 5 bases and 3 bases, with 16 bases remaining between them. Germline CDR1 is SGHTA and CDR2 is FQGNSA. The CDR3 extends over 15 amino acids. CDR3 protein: CASSLTGDLKETQYF. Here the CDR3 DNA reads TGTGCCAGCAGCCTGACCGGGGACTTGAAAGAGACCCAGTACTTC.

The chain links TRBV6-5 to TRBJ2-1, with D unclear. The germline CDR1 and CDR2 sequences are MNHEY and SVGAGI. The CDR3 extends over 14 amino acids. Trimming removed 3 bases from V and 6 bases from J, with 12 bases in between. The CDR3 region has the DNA TGTGCCAGCAGTTATGGCGGTTCAAGCAATGAGCAGTTCTTC. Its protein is CASSYGGSSNEQFF.

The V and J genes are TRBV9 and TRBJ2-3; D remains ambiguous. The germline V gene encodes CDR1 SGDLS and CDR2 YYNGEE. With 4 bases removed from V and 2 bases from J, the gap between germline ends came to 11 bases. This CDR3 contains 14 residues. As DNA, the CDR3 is TGTGCCAGCAGCTCAGCTGGGGACACAGATACGCAGTATTTT. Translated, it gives CASSSAGDTDTQYF.

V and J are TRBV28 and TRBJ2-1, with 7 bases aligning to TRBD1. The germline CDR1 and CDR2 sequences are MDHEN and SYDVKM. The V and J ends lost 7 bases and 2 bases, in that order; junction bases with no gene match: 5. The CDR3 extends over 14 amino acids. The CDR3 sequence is CASTLTGAYNEQFF. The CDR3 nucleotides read TGTGCCAGCACCCTCACAGGGGCCTACAATGAGCAGTTCTTC.

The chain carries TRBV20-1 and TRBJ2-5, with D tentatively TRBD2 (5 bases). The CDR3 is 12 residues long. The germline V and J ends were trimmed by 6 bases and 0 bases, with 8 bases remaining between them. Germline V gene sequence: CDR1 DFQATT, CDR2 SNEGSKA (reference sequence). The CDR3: CSAEDHQETQYF. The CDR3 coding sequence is TGCAGTGCGGAGGACCACCAAGAGACCCAGTACTTC.

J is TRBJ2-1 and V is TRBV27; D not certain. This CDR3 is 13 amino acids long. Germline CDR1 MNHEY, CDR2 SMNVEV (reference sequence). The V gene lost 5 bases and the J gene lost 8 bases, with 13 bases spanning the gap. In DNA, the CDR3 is TGTGCCAGCAGTCCCCAAGGTCTCGATGAGCAGTTCTTC. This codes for CASSPQGLDEQFF.

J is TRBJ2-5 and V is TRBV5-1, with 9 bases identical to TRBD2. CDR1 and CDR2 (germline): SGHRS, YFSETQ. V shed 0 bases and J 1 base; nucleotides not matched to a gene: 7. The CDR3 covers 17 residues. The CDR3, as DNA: TGCGCCAGCAGCTTGGGAGTCGGCGGGGGGGCCCAAGAGACCCAGTACTTC. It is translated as CASSLGVGGGAQETQYF.

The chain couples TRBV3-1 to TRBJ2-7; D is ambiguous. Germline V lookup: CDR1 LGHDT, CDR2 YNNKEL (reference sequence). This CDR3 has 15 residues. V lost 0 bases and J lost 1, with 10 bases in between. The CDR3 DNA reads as TGTGCCAGCAGCCAAGAACGTGATGGGTCCTACGAGCAGTACTTC. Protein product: CASSQERDGSYEQYF.

CDR3 DNA sequence: TGCAGTGCCAAAAGGGGGGGCAACATTTACAATGAGCAGTTCTTC. As protein: CSAKRGGNIYNEQFF. V usage is TRBV20-1 and J usage is TRBJ2-1, with D tentatively TRBD2 (7 bases). The V end was cut by 6 bases, the J end by 4 bases, with 19 bases between. This CDR3 is built from 15 residues. From germline, CDR1 is DFQATT and CDR2 SNEGSKA (reference sequence).

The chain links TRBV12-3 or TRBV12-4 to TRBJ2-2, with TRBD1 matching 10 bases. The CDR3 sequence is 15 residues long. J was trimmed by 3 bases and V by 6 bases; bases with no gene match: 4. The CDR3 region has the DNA TGTGCCAGCAGCCCCGGGACAGGGGACACCGGGGAGCTGTTTTTT. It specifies CASSPGTGDTGELFF.

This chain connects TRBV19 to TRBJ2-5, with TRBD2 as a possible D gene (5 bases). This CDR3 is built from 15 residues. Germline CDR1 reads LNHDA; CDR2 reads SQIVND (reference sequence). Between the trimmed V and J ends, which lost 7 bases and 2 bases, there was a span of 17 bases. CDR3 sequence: CASKSYSVSQETQYF. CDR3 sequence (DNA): TGTGCCAGTAAGAGCTATAGCGTGTCACAAGAGACCCAGTACTTC.

The CDR3 sequence is CASSLETRAFF. In nucleotides, the CDR3 is TGTGCCAGCAGCTTAGAAACTAGGGCTTTCTTT. This chain links TRBV7-9 with TRBJ1-1; unclear D gene. The germline V gene encodes CDR1 SEHNR and CDR2 FQNEAQ (reference sequence). V was trimmed by 1 base and J by 11 bases, leaving 8 bases between them. The CDR3 runs to 11 residues.

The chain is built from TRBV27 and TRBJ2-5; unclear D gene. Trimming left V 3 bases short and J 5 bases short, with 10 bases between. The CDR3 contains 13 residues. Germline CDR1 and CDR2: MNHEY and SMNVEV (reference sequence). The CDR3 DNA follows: TGTGCCAGCAGTTTTATCAGCCAGGAGACCCAGTACTTC. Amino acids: CASSFISQETQYF.

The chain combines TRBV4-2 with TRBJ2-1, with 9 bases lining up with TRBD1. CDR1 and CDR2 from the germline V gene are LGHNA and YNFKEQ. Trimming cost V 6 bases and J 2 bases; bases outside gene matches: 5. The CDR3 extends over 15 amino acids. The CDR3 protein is CASSPGTGTYNEQFF. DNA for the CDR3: TGTGCCAGCAGTCCCGGGACAGGGACCTACAATGAGCAGTTCTTC.

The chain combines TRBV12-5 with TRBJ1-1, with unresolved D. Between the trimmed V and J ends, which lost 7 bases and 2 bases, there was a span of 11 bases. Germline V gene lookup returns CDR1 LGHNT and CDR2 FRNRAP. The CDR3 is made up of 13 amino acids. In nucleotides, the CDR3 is TGTGCTAGTGAGAAGGGAGTAAACACTGAAGCTTTCTTT. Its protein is CASEKGVNTEAFF. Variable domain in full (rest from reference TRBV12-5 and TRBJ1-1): DARVTQTPRHKVTEMGQEVTMRCQPILGHNTVFWYRQTMMQGLELLAYFRNRAPLDDSGMPKDRFSAEMPDATLATLKIQPSEPRDSAVYFCASEKGVNTEAFFGQGTRLTVV.

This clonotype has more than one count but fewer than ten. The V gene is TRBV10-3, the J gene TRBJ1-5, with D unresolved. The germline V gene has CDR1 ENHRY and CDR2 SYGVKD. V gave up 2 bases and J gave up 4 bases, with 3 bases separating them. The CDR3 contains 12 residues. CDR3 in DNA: TGTGCCATCAGTGAGGGTAATCAGCCCCAGCATTTT. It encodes CAISEGNQPQHF.

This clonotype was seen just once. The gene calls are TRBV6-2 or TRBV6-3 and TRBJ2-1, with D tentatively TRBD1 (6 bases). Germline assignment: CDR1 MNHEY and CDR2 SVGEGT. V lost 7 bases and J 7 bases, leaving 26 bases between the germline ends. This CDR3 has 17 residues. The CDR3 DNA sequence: TGTGCCAGCAATACAGGGTCCTGGGCGGGTCCGGGTAATGAGCAGTTCTTC. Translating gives CASNTGSWAGPGNEQFF.

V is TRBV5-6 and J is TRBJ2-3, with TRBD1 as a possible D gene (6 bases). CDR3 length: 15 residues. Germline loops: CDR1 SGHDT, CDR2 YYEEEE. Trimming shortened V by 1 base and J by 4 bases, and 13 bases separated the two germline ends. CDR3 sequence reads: CASSLKGVGADTQYF. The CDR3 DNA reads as TGTGCCAGCAGCTTGAAGGGGGTGGGAGCAGATACGCAGTATTTT.

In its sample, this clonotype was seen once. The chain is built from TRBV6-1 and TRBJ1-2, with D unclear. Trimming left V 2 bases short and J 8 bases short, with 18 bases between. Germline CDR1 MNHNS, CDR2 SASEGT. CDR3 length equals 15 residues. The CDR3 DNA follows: TGTGCCAGCAGTGAACATACGGGCCGCCTGGGGGGCTACACCTTC. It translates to CASSEHTGRLGGYTF.

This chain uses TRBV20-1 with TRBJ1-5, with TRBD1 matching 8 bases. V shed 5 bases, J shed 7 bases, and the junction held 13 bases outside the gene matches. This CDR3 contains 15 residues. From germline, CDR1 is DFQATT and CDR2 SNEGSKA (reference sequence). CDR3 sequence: CSAQLTPDRVQPQHF. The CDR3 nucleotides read TGCAGTGCTCAACTGACCCCGGACAGGGTCCAGCCCCAGCATTTT.

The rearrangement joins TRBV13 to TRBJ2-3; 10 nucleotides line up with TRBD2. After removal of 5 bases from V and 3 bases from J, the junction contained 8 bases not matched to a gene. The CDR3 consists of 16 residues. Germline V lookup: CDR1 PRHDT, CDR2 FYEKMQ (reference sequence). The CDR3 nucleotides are TGTGCCAGCAGCACCTATAGCGGGGGGTCGACAGATACGCAGTATTTT. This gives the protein CASSTYSGGSTDTQYF.

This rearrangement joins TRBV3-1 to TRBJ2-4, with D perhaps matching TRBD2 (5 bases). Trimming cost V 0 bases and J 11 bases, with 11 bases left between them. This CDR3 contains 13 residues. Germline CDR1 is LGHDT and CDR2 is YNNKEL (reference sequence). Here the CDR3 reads CASSQEPGSFQYF. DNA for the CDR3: TGTGCCAGCAGCCAAGAACCGGGAAGCTTTCAGTACTTC.

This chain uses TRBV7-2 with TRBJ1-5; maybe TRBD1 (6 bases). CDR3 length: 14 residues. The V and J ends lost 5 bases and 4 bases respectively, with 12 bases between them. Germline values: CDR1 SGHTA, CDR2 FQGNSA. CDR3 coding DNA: TGTGCCAGCAGCGTACAGGGATATAATCAGCCCCAGCATTTT. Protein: CASSVQGYNQPQHF.